Listed here are 9 T cell receptor beta chains from one sample, sequenced in a study of brain T cells in children with intractable seizures. Sequencing was performed with immunoSEQ multiplex PCR; in TCRdb, only in-frame clones are kept and a portion is missing. The sample gives roughly 120,000 clones, approximately 94% of which show up once; around 4% is in the top ten. The sequences come from peripheral blood, collected at surgery. The origin of the receptors is a boy under two years old with hemimegalencephaly and intractable seizures.

This sequence joins TRBV28 and TRBJ1-2; no clear D. Trimming cost V 6 bases and J 1 base, with 15 bases left between them. The CDR3 covers 15 residues. Looked up from germline, CDR1 is MDHEN and CDR2 is SYDVKM. CDR3 residues: CASSPPYGINYGYTF. The CDR3 coding sequence is TGTGCCAGCAGCCCCCCGTACGGGATTAACTATGGCTACACCTTC.

The rearrangement uses TRBV12-3 or TRBV12-4 and TRBJ1-3; the D is unclear. Trimming shortened V by 6 bases and J by 4 bases, and 10 bases separated the two germline ends. The length of the CDR3 is 13 residues. This chain's CDR3 is CASRVSGGNTIYF. The CDR3, as DNA: TGTGCCAGCAGGGTGTCCGGAGGAAACACCATATATTTT.

The chain links TRBV2 to TRBJ2-7; D is perhaps TRBD2 (5 bases). The CDR3 loop spans 13 amino acids. V was pared by 2 bases and J by 4 bases, with 9 bases between. The germline V gene has CDR1 SNHLY and CDR2 FYNNEI. CDR3 nucleotides: TGTGCCAGCAGTGAATGGACGGGGTACGAGCAGTACTTC. Its protein product is CASSEWTGYEQYF.

The chain uses TRBV6-5 and TRBJ2-7; D is undetermined. V gave up 4 bases and J gave up 2 bases, with 9 bases separating them. The CDR3 is 13 amino acids. Germline V CDR1 and CDR2: MNHEY, SVGAGI. The CDR3 sequence is CASSSTVTYEQYF. The CDR3 coding sequence is TGTGCCAGCAGTTCCACGGTTACCTACGAGCAGTACTTC.

The genes are TRBV5-6 and TRBJ2-5, with TRBD1 matching 10 bases. Germline V gene lookup returns CDR1 SGHDT and CDR2 YYEEEE. The V and J ends lost 1 base and 5 bases, in that order; junction bases with no gene match: 8. This CDR3 has 16 amino acids. Written as DNA, the CDR3 is TGTGCCAGCAGCTTGAGGACAGGGGGATGGTACGAGACCCAGTACTTC. This encodes CASSLRTGGWYETQYF.

This chain uses TRBV5-4 with TRBJ2-5; TRBD2 matches at 9 bases. V trimming: 0 bases; J trimming: 5 bases; junction bases outside the gene matches: 5. This CDR3 is built from 15 residues. CDR1 SGHNT and CDR2 YYREEE come from the germline V gene (reference sequence). The CDR3 sequence is CASSLGGTSLETQYF. The CDR3 coding sequence is TGTGCCAGCAGCTTGGGAGGGACTAGCTTGGAGACCCAGTACTTC.

The chain has TRBV27 and TRBJ1-2; D is uncertain. The germline gives CDR1 MNHEY, CDR2 SMNVEV (reference sequence). V dropped 2 bases and J dropped 4 bases, with 11 bases sitting between them. This CDR3 is built from 14 residues. CDR3 nucleotides: TGTGCCAGCAGTTTAATGGCAGGTTCCTATGGCTACACCTTC. Protein product: CASSLMAGSYGYTF.

The chain uses TRBV7-3 and TRBJ2-3; D may be TRBD2 (6 bases). Germline V gives CDR1 SGHTA, CDR2 FQGTGA. The CDR3 length is 15 residues. V lost 1 base and J 4 bases, leaving 12 bases between the germline ends. In DNA, the CDR3 is TGTGCCAGCAGCTTAAGCGGGGCGCGGGCAGATACGCAGTATTTT. Encoded protein: CASSLSGARADTQYF.

J is TRBJ1-5 and V is TRBV28; unclear D gene. CDR3 size: 13 residues. CDR1 and CDR2 (germline): MDHEN, SYDVKM. The V and J ends lost 7 bases and 4 bases respectively, with 11 bases between them. The CDR3 sequence is CASKVGGNQPQHF. DNA for the CDR3: TGTGCCAGCAAGGTAGGAGGGAATCAGCCCCAGCATTTT.